The 19 T cell receptor beta chains in this list originate from one sample, sequenced in a study of T cell responses to AZD1222 COVID-19 vaccine. Generated by immunoSEQ multiplex PCR, the TCRdb table keeps only in-frame clones and is missing some. The table lists about 94,000 clones, approximately 90% of them singletons. This specimen consisted of peripheral blood, obtained 28 days after the second AZD1222 dose. The origin of the receptors is an adult who received the AZD1222 COVID-19 vaccine.

V usage is TRBV6-2 or TRBV6-3 and J usage is TRBJ2-7; 7 nucleotides agree with TRBD1. The CDR3 has 14 amino acids. Germline CDR1 and CDR2: MNHEY and SVGEGT. With V trimmed by 6 bases and J by 6 bases, 11 bases remained unmatched. CDR3 nucleotides: TGTGCCAGCAGCCAGGGGGTGGGAGCCTCCGAGCAGTACTTC. Residues: CASSQGVGASEQYF.

This clone has more than one count but fewer than ten. This chain uses TRBV5-1 with TRBJ1-3; the match to TRBD1 covers 7 bases. The germline CDR1 and CDR2 sequences are SGHRS and YFSETQ. With V trimmed by 0 bases and J by 2 bases, 5 bases remained unmatched. CDR3 length: 16 residues. The CDR3 coding sequence is TGCGCCAGCAGCTTGGGGGACAGATTTCCTGGAAACACCATATATTTT. Protein sequence: CASSLGDRFPGNTIYF.

The chain couples TRBV19 to TRBJ1-3; 7 nucleotides match TRBD1. Germline V gene data show CDR1 as LNHDA and CDR2 as SQIVND (reference sequence). This CDR3 region has 15 residues. Unmatched junction bases numbered 5, after V lost 5 bases and J lost 1 base. The CDR3 protein is CASSDSTGSGNTIYF. The CDR3 nucleotides read TGTGCCAGTAGTGATTCGACAGGGTCTGGAAACACCATATATTTT.

This chain joins TRBV7-8 and TRBJ1-2, with no clear D. CDR3 size: 14 residues. Trimming removed 4 bases from V and 3 bases from J, with 12 bases in between. The germline gives CDR1 SGHVS, CDR2 FQNEAQ. This CDR3 reads CASSSVSGDYGYTF. Here the CDR3 DNA reads TGTGCCAGCAGCTCCGTTAGTGGAGACTATGGCTACACCTTC. The full variable domain, in which reference TRBV7-8 and TRBJ1-2 provide the parts outside the CDR3, is GAGVSQSPRYKVAKRGQDVALRCDPISGHVSLFWYQQALGQGPEFLTYFQNEAQLDKSGLPSDRFFAERPEGSVSTLKIQRTQQEDSAVYLCASSSVSGDYGYTFGSGTRLTVV.

The chain carries TRBV5-1 and TRBJ1-1; possible D gene TRBD1, 6 bases. The CDR3 is 14 residues long. Germline CDR1 SGHRS, CDR2 YFSETQ. With 1 base removed from V and 1 base from J, the gap between germline ends came to 8 bases. The CDR3 protein is CASSLQGGNTEAFF. The CDR3 coding sequence is TGCGCCAGCAGCTTGCAAGGGGGGAACACTGAAGCTTTCTTT.

The chain has TRBV9 and TRBJ1-2; no reliable D call. CDR3 length: 14 residues. V dropped 0 bases and J dropped 5 bases, with 11 bases sitting between them. Germline V lookup: CDR1 SGDLS, CDR2 YYNGEE. This CDR3 is CASSVDGEWYGYTF. The CDR3 nucleotides are TGTGCCAGCAGCGTAGATGGGGAATGGTATGGCTACACCTTC.

The chain employs TRBV5-1 and TRBJ2-5; TRBD2 matches at 9 bases. This CDR3 spans 16 amino acids. J was trimmed by 1 base and V by 2 bases; bases with no gene match: 6. CDR1 SGHRS and CDR2 YFSETQ come from the germline V gene. DNA of the CDR3: TGCGCCAGCAGCTTAGATATAGCGGGGGTCCAAGAGACCCAGTACTTC. Translation gives CASSLDIAGVQETQYF.

V and J are TRBV9 and TRBJ1-1; D may be TRBD1 (6 bases). V lost 0 bases to trimming and J lost 0 bases, with 12 bases between them. The germline CDR1 and CDR2 sequences are SGDLS and YYNGEE. The CDR3 extends over 16 amino acids. The CDR3 reads CASSVGAGQLNTEAFF. CDR3 nucleotides: TGTGCCAGCAGCGTAGGTGCGGGACAACTGAACACTGAAGCTTTCTTT.

This sequence joins TRBV7-9 and TRBJ2-7; D possibly corresponds to TRBD2 (5 bases). The CDR3 has 13 amino acids. Per germline, CDR1 SEHNR and CDR2 FQNEAQ (reference sequence). V was clipped by 3 bases and J by 5 bases, with 11 bases between them. The CDR3 reads CASSFGEGDEQYF. For the CDR3, the DNA is TGTGCCAGCAGCTTTGGAGAGGGCGACGAGCAGTACTTC.

This chain uses TRBV27 with TRBJ1-2; the D gene is possibly TRBD1 (6 bases). The ends were cut back, 6 bases at V and 1 base at J, with 15 bases in the middle. The germline gives CDR1 MNHEY, CDR2 SMNVEV (reference sequence). This CDR3 region has 15 residues. CDR3 in amino acids: CASRQGWPSNYGYTF. CDR3 sequence (DNA): TGTGCCAGCAGACAGGGATGGCCCAGTAACTATGGCTACACCTTC.

This clone turned up a few times. The DNA for the CDR3 is TGTGCCAGCAGCCAGGGGGGGACTAGCGGGAGAGGCGGGGAGCTGTTTTTT. Protein product: CASSQGGTSGRGGELFF. This chain joins TRBV4-2 and TRBJ2-2; the match to TRBD2 covers 14 bases. Germline V CDR1 and CDR2: LGHNA, YNFKEQ. There are 17 residues in the CDR3. V gave up 3 bases and J gave up 7 bases; unmatched junction bases: 7.

The chain carries TRBV6-5 and TRBJ1-2; weak D call: TRBD1 (5 bases). This CDR3 contains 14 residues. Deletions cut 5 bases from V and 2 bases from J, with 12 bases between. CDR1 and CDR2 (germline): MNHEY, SVGAGI. The CDR3 DNA reads as TGTGCCAGCAGTCTATGGGGGGGAAACTATGGCTACACCTTC. It codes for CASSLWGGNYGYTF.

The chain joins TRBV6-5 to TRBJ1-5; D perhaps matches TRBD1 (5 bases). V lost 7 bases to trimming and J lost 9 bases, with 22 bases between them. CDR1 and CDR2 (germline): MNHEY, SVGAGI. The CDR3 runs 15 residues. The CDR3 region has the DNA TGTGCCAGCAAAGTCGGGACGGGGCGTAGTGGGCCCCAGCATTTT. Protein product: CASKVGTGRSGPQHF.

The V and J genes are TRBV11-3 and TRBJ2-3; D call uncertain. V was clipped by 1 base and J by 1 base, with 9 bases between them. This CDR3 is built from 15 residues. Germline loops: CDR1 SGHNT, CDR2 YENEEA. CDR3 DNA sequence: TGTGCCAGCAGCTTAGGTGGGCTGGGCACAGATACGCAGTATTTT. Its translation: CASSLGGLGTDTQYF. The full variable domain, rest sourced from reference TRBV11-3 and TRBJ2-3, is EAGVVQSPRYKIIEKKQPVAFWCNPISGHNTLYWYLQNLGQGPELLIRYENEEAVDDSQLPKDRFSAERLKGVDSTLKIQPAELGDSAVYLCASSLGGLGTDTQYFGPGTRLTVL.

This sequence joins TRBV4-1 and TRBJ1-2; the match to TRBD1 covers 8 bases. V lost 4 bases, J lost 0 bases, and 4 bases stayed unmatched. Germline CDR1 reads MGHRA; CDR2 reads YSYEKL. The length of the CDR3 is 15 residues. The CDR3 region is CASSRDRIANYGYTF. Written as DNA, the CDR3 is TGCGCCAGCAGCCGGGACAGGATAGCTAACTATGGCTACACCTTC.

The genes are TRBV7-9 and TRBJ2-7, with D hard to call. V was clipped by 4 bases and J by 4 bases, with 17 bases between them. The germline gives CDR1 SEHNR, CDR2 FQNEAQ (reference sequence). This CDR3 is built from 15 residues. The CDR3: CASSSIRSPLYEQYF. CDR3 sequence (DNA): TGTGCCAGCAGCTCCATCAGGAGCCCGCTGTACGAGCAGTACTTC.

This chain links TRBV2 with TRBJ2-3; D unresolved. V was cut by 3 bases and J by 3 bases, with 13 bases left in between. This CDR3 has 15 residues. The germline CDR1 and CDR2 sequences are SNHLY and FYNNEI. CDR3 amino acids: CASSDWGTETDTQYF. CDR3 coding DNA: TGTGCCAGCAGTGATTGGGGAACTGAGACAGATACGCAGTATTTT. Filled out from reference TRBV2 and TRBJ2-3, the complete variable domain reads EPEVTQTPSHQVTQMGQEVILRCVPISNHLYFYWYRQILGQKVEFLVSFYNNEISEKSEIFDDQFSVERPDGSNFTLKIRSTKLEDSAMYFCASSDWGTETDTQYFGPGTRLTVL.

The chain is built from TRBV5-1 and TRBJ2-7; D tentatively fits TRBD1 or TRBD2 (5 bases each). The germline V gene encodes CDR1 SGHRS and CDR2 YFSETQ. V lost 0 bases to trimming and J lost 0 bases, with 13 bases between them. This CDR3 spans 16 amino acids. CDR3: CASSLGGGRNSYEQYF. The CDR3, as DNA: TGCGCCAGCAGCTTGGGGGGCGGGCGGAACTCCTACGAGCAGTACTTC.

The gene calls are TRBV6-2 or TRBV6-3 and TRBJ1-2, with 10 bases lining up with TRBD1. V shed 5 bases and J 4 bases; nucleotides not matched to a gene: 13. This CDR3 comprises 17 residues. Germline V gene sequence: CDR1 MNHEY, CDR2 SVGEGT. CDR3 nucleotide sequence: TGTGCCAGCAGTCTCCGGGACAGGGGCGCGGGATTCTATGGCTACACCTTC. It translates to CASSLRDRGAGFYGYTF.